The sequence of this TCR beta chain was determined in a study of cytomegalovirus exposure and HLA in healthy donors. CDR3 length equals 14 residues. The ends lost 6 bases at V and 0 bases at J; junction bases unmatched: 3. Germline CDR1 and CDR2: SGHTA and FQGNSA. Study results and limitations: Listed as cytomegalovirus-associated were 164 TCR beta chains.

Turning to this clone: What it binds is not known.

Only in-frame clones appear in the TCRdb table, and some are missing; sequencing was by immunoSEQ multiplex PCR. The data show roughly 250,000 clones, more than 75% seen once. The sequenced sample consisted of PBMCs. This receptor was identified in a woman between 25 and 40 years old in good health and CMV-seropositive. The V call is TRBV7-2, the J call TRBJ2-3; 7 nucleotides agree with TRBD2. In DNA form, the CDR3 reads TGTGCCAGCAGGAGCGGGATGAGCACAGATACGCAGTATTTT. Translated: CASRSGMSTDTQYF.